This T cell receptor (beta chain) was captured by sequencing in a study of blood T cell repertoires in COVID-19. Looking at the study overall: Donors in the United States, Italy and Spain gave samples during acute or convalescent COVID-19. PBMCs, B-cell-depleted T cells, or T cells were the source of the cDNA or gDNA that made up the material.

As originally analysed: From reference gene primer amplification, estimates of nucleated cell counts were derived. Assay used: immunoSEQ multiplex PCR; TCRdb lists only in-frame clones, some missing. That table supplies the V and J calls and clone size; D and trimming were determined from the DNA. Of some 390,000 clones listed, around 90% are singletons. The V end was cut by 4 bases, the J end by 6 bases, with 27 bases between. The germline V gene encodes CDR1 SEHNR and CDR2 FQNEAQ (reference sequence). The CDR3 consists of 18 residues. This rearrangement joins TRBV7-9 to TRBJ1-2, with D perhaps matching TRBD1 (5 bases). This sequence originates from a human donor in a cohort sampled during active COVID-19. Sequencing was done on a sample of peripheral blood. The CDR3 loop reads CASSYLLAGKMSPHGYTF. DNA for the CDR3: TGTGCCAGCAGCTATTTATTGGCAGGGAAAATGTCCCCTCATGGCTACACCTTC.